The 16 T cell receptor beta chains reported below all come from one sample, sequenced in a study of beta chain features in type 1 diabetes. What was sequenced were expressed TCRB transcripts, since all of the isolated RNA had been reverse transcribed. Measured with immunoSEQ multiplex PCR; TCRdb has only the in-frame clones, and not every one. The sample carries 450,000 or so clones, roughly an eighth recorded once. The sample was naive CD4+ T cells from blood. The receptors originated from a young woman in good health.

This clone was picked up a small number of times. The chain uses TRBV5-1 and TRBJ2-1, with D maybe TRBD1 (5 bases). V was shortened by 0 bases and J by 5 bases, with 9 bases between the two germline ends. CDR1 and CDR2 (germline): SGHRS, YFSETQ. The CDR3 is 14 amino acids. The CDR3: CASSLGLGDNEQFF. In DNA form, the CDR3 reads TGCGCCAGCAGCTTGGGTTTAGGGGACAATGAGCAGTTCTTC.

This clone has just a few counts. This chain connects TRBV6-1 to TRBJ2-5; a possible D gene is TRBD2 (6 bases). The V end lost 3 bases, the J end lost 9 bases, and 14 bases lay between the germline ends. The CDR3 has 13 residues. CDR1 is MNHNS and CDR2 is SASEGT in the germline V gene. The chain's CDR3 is CASSDGTYGAQYF. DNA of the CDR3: TGTGCCAGCAGTGACGGGACTTATGGGGCCCAGTACTTC.

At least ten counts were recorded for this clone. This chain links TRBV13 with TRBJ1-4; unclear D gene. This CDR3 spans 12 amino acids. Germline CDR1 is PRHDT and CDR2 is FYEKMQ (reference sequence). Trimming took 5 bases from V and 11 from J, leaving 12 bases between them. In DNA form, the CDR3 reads TGTGCCAGCAGCCCCACGACGGGCAAACTGTTTTTT. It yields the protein CASSPTTGKLFF.

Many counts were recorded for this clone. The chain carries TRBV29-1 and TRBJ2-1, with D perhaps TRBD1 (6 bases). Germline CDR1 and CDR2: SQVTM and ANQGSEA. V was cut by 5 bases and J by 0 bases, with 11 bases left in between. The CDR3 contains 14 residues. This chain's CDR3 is CSVLQGGSYNEQFF. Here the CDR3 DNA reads TGCAGCGTTCTACAGGGCGGCTCCTACAATGAGCAGTTCTTC.

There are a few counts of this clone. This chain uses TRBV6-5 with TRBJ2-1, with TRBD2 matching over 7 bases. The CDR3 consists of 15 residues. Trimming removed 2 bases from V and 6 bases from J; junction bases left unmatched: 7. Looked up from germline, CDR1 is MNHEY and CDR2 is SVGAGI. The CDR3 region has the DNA TGTGCCAGCAGTTACAGGGAGGGCAGGCGCAATGAGCAGTTCTTC. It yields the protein CASSYREGRRNEQFF.

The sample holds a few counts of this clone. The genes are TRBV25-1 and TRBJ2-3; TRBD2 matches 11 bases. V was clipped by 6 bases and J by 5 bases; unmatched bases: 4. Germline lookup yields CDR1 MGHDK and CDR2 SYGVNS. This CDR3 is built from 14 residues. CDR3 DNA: TGTGCCAGCAGACTAGCGGGAGTTGGAGATACGCAGTATTTT. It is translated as CASRLAGVGDTQYF.

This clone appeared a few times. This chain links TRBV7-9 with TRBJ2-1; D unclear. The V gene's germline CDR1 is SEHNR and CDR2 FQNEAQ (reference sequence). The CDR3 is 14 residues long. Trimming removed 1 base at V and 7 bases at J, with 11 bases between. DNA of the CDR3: TGTGCCAGCAGCTTAGGTTTCATCCGGAATGAGCAGTTCTTC. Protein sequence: CASSLGFIRNEQFF.

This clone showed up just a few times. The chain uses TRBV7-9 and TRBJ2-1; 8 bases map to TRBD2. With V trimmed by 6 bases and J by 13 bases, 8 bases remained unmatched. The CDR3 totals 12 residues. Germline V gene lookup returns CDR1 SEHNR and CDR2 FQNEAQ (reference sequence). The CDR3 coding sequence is TGTGCCAGCAGACCAACTAGCGGTCAACAGTTCTTC. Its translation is CASRPTSGQQFF.

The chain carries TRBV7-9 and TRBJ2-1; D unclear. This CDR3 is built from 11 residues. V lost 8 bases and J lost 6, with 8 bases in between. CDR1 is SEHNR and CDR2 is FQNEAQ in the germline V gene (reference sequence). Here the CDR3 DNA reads TGTGCCAGCGGGCCCCGCAATGAGCAGTTCTTC. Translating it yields CASGPRNEQFF.

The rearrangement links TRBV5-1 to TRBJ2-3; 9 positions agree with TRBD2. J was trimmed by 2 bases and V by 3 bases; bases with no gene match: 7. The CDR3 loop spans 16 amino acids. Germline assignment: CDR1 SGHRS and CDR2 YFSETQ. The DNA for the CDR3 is TGCGCCAGCAGCTCCCAGCGGGAGGTTCTCACAGATACGCAGTATTTT. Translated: CASSSQREVLTDTQYF.

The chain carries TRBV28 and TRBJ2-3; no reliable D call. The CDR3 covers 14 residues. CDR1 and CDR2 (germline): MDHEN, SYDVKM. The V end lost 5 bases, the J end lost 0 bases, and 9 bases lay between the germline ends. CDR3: CASSELLSTDTQYF. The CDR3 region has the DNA TGTGCCAGCAGTGAACTTCTTAGCACAGATACGCAGTATTTT.

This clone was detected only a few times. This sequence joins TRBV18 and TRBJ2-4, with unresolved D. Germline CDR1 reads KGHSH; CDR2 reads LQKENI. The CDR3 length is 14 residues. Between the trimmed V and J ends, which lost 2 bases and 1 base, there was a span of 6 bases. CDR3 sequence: CASSPGSAKNIQYF. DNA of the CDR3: TGTGCCAGCTCACCAGGCTCTGCCAAAAACATTCAGTACTTC.

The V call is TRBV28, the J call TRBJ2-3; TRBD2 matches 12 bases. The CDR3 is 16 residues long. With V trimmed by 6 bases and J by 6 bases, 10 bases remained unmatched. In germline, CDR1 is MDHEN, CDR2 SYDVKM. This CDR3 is CASRPRLAGALDTQYF. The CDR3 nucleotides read TGTGCCAGCAGACCGAGACTAGCGGGGGCTCTGGATACGCAGTATTTT.

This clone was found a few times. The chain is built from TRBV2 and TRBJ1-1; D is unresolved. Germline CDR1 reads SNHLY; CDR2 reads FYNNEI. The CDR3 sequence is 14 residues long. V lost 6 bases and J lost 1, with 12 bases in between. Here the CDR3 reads CASSPRRANTEAFF. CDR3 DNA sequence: TGTGCCAGCAGCCCCCGACGGGCGAACACTGAAGCTTTCTTT. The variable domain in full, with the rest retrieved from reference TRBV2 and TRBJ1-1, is EPEVTQTPSHQVTQMGQEVILRCVPISNHLYFYWYRQILGQKVEFLVSFYNNEISEKSEIFDDQFSVERPDGSNFTLKIRSTKLEDSAMYFCASSPRRANTEAFFGQGTRLTVV.

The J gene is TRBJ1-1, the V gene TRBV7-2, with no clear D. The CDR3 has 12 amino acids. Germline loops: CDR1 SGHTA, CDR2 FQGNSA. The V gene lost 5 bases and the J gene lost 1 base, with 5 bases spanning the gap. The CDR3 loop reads CASSPRNTEAFF. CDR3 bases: TGTGCCAGCAGCCCTCGGAACACTGAAGCTTTCTTT.

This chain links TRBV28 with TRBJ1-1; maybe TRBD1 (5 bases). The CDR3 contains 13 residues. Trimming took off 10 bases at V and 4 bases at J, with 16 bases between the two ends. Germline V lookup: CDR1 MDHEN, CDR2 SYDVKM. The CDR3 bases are TGTGCCATCGAGACAGATACGAGCACTGAAGCTTTCTTT. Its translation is CAIETDTSTEAFF.